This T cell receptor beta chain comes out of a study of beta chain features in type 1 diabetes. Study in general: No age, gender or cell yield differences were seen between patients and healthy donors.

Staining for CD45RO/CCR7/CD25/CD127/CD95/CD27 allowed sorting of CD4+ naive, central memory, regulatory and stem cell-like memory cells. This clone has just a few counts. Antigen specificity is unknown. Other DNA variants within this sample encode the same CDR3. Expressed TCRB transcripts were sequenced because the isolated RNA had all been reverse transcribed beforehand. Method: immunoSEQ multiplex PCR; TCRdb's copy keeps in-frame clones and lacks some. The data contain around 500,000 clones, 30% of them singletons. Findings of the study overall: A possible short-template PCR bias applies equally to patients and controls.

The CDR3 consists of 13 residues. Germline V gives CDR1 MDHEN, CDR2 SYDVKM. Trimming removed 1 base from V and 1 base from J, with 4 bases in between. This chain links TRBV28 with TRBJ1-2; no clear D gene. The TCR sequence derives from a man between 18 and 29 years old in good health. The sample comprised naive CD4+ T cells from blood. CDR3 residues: CASSLSGNYGYTF. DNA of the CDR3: TGTGCCAGCAGTTTATCGGGTAACTATGGCTACACCTTC.